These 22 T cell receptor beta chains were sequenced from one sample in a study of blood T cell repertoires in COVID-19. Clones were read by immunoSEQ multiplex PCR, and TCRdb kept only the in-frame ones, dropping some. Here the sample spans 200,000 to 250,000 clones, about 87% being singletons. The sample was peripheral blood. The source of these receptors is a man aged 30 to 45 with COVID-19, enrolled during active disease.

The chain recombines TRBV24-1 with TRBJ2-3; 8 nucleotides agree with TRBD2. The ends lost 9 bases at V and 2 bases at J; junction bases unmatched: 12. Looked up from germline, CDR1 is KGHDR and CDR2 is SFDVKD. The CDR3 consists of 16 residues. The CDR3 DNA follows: TGTGCCACCTCGGGGGGGGACGGTCGGAACACAGATACGCAGTATTTT. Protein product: CATSGGDGRNTDTQYF.

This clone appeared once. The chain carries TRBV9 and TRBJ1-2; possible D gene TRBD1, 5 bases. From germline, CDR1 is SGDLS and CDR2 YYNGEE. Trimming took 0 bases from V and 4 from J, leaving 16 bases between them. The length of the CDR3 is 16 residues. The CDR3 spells CASSVAGGDSGYGYTF. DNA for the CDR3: TGTGCCAGCAGCGTAGCTGGAGGGGATTCTGGCTATGGCTACACCTTC.

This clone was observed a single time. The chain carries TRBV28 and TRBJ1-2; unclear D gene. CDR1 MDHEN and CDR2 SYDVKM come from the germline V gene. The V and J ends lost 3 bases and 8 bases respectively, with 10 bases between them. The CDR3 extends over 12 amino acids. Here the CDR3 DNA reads TGTGCCAGCAGTTTCCGTCCGAGGGGCTACACCTTC. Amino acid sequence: CASSFRPRGYTF.

CDR3 amino acids: CASSPGDRASGNTIYF. Here the CDR3 DNA reads TGCGCCAGCAGCCCGGGCGACAGGGCCTCTGGAAACACCATATATTTT. The rearrangement uses TRBV5-1 and TRBJ1-3, with 7 bases that match TRBD1. CDR1 is SGHRS, CDR2 YFSETQ, per germline. The CDR3 has 16 residues. V shed 4 bases, J shed 0 bases, and the junction held 7 bases outside the gene matches.

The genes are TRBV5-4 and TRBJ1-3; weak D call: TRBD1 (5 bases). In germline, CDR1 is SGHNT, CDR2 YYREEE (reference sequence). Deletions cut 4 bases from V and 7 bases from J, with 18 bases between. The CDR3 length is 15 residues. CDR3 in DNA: TGTGCCAGCAGCAGTCCCGGGACTTCTTTTAACACCATATATTTT. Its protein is CASSSPGTSFNTIYF.

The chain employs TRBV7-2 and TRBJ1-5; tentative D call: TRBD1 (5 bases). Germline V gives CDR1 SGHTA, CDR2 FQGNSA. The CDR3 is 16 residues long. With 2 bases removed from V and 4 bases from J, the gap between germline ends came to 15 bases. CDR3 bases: TGTGCCAGCAGCTTAATGGGGCCAGAATTAAATCAGCCCCAGCATTTT. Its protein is CASSLMGPELNQPQHF.

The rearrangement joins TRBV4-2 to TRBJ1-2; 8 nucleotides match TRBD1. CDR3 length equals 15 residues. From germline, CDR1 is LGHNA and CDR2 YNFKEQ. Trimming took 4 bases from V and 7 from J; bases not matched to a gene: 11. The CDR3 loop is CASSPQLRGRGGYTF. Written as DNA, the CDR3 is TGTGCCAGCAGCCCCCAACTCAGGGGGCGAGGTGGCTACACCTTC.

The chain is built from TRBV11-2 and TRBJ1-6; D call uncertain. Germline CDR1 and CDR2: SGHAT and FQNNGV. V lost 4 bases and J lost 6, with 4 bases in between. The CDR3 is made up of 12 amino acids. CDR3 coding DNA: TGTGCCAGCAGCTCATTTAATTCACCCCTCCACTTT. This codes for CASSSFNSPLHF.

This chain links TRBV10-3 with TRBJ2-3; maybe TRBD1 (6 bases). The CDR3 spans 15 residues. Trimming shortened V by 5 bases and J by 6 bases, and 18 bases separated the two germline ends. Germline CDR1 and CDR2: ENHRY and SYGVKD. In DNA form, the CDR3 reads TGTGCCATCAGTAATTTGACAGGTAAAAGGGATACGCAGTATTTT. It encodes CAISNLTGKRDTQYF.

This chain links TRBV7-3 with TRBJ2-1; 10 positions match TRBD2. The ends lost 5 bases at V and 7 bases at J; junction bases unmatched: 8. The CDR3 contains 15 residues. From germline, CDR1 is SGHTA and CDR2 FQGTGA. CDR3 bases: TGTGCCAGCAGCGTGTCCGGGACTAGCGTGAATGAGCAGTTCTTC. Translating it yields CASSVSGTSVNEQFF.

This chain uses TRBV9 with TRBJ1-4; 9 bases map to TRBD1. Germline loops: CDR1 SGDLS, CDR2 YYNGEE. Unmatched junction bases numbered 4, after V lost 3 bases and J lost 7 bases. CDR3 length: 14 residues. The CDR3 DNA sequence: TGTGCCAGCAGCGCACAGGGGGCGGGTGAAAAACTGTTTTTT. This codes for CASSAQGAGEKLFF.

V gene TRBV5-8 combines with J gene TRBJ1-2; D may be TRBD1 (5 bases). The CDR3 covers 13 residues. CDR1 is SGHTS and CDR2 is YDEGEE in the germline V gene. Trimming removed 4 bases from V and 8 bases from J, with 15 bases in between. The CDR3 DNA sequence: TGTGCCAGCAGCCCTTGGGGCAGGGTCGGCTACACCTTC. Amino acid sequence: CASSPWGRVGYTF. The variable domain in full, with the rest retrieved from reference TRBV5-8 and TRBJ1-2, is EAGVTQSPTHLIKTRGQQATLRCSPISGHTSVYWYQQALGLGLQFLLWYDEGEERNRGNFPPRFSGRQFPNYSSELNVNALELEDSALYLCASSPWGRVGYTFGSGTRLTVV.

CDR3 sequence (DNA): TGTGCCAGCAGCTTAGGGTCAGTAGCCAAAAACATTCAGTACTTC. Its translation: CASSLGSVAKNIQYF. The chain has TRBV7-8 and TRBJ2-4, with D unresolved. Per germline, CDR1 SGHVS and CDR2 FQNEAQ. This CDR3 region has 15 residues. The V end lost 1 base, the J end lost 0 bases, and 7 bases lay between the germline ends.

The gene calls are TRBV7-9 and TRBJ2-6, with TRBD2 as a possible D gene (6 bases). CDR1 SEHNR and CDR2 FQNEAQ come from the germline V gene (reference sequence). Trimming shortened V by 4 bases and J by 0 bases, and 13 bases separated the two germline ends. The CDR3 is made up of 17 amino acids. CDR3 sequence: CASSSLARGSGANVLTF. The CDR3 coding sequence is TGTGCCAGCAGCTCACTAGCAAGGGGCTCTGGGGCCAACGTCCTGACTTTC.

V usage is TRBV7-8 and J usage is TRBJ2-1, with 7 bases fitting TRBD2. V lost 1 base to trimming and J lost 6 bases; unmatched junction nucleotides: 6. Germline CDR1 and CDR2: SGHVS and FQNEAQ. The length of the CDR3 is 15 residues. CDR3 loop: CASSLVPGGGNEQFF. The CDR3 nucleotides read TGTGCCAGCAGCTTAGTACCGGGAGGCGGCAATGAGCAGTTCTTC.

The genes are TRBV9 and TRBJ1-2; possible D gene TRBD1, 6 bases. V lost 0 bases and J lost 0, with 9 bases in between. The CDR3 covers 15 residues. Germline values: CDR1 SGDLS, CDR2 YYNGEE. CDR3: CASSVGGTPNYGYTF. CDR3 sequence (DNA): TGTGCCAGCAGCGTAGGTGGGACACCTAACTATGGCTACACCTTC. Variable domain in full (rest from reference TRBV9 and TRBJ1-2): DSGVTQTPKHLITATGQRVTLRCSPRSGDLSVYWYQQSLDQGLQFLIQYYNGEERAKGNILERFSAQQFPDLHSELNLSSLELGDSALYFCASSVGGTPNYGYTFGSGTRLTVV.

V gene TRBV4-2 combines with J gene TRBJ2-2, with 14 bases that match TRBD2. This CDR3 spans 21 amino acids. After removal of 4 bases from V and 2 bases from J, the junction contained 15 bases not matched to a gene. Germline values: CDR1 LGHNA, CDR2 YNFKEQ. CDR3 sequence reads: CASSPRGLAGAGGINTGELFF. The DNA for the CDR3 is TGTGCCAGCAGCCCCCGGGGACTAGCGGGAGCGGGGGGCATCAACACCGGGGAGCTGTTTTTT.

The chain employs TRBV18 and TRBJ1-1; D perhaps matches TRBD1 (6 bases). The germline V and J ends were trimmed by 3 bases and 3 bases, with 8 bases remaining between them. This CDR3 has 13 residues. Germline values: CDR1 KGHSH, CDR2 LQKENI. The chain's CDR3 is CASSPRQDTEAFF. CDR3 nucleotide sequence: TGTGCCAGCTCACCCAGACAGGACACTGAAGCTTTCTTT.

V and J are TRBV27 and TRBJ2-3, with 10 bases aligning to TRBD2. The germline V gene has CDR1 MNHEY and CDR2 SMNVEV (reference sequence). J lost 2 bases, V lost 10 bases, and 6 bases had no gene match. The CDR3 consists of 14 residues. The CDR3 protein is CATRLAGFTDTQYF. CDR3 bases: TGTGCCACTCGACTAGCGGGCTTCACAGATACGCAGTATTTT.

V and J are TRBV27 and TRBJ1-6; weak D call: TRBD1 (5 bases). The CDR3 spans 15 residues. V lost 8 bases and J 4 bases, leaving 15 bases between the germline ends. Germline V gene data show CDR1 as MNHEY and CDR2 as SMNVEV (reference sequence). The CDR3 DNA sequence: TGTGCCAGCTCCCGAAGCGGGGGGTATAATTCACCCCTCCACTTT. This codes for CASSRSGGYNSPLHF.

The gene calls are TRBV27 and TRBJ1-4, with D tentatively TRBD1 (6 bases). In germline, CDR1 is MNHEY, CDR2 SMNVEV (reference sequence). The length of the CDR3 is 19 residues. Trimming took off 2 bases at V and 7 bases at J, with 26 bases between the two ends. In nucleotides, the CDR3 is TGTGCCAGCAGTTTAAGGGGGTGGCAGGCCTCCCCTCCTTCTGAAAAACTGTTTTTT. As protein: CASSLRGWQASPPSEKLFF.

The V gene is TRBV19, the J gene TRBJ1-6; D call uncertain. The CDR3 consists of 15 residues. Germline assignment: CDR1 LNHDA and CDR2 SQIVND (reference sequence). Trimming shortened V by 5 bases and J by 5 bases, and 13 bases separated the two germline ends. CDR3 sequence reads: CASSPRGRDNSPLHF. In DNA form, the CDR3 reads TGTGCCAGTAGTCCCCGCGGGAGAGATAATTCACCCCTCCACTTT.